The text below deals with one TCR beta chain. Trimming shortened V by 10 bases and J by 4 bases, and 10 bases separated the two germline ends. The CDR3 sequence is 12 residues long. The germline gives CDR1 MDHEN, CDR2 SYDVKM. Only in-frame clones appear in the TCRdb table, and some are missing; sequencing was by immunoSEQ multiplex PCR. The profile shows 250,000 to 350,000 clones, around 87% of them singletons. The data belong to a study of blood T cell repertoires in COVID-19. The chain recombines TRBV28 with TRBJ1-4; D is unclear. Material: PBMCs or T cells enriched from blood (not recorded which). This receptor was identified in a woman aged 25 to 39 who had recovered from COVID-19. CDR3 amino acids: CATLHLNEKLFF. The CDR3 coding sequence is TGTGCCACCTTACACCTTAATGAAAAACTGTTTTTT.